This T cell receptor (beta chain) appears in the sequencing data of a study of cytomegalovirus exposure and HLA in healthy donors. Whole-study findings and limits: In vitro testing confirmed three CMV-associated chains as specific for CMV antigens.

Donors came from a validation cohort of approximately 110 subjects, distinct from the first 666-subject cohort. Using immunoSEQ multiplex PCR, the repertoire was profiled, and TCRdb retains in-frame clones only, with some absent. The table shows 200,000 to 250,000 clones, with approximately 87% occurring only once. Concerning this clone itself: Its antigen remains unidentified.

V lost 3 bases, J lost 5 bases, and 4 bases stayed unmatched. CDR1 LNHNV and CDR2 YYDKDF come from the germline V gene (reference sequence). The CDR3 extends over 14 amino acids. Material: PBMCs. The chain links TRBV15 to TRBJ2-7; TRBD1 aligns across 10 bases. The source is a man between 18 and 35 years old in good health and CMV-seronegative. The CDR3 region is CATSSIGQGDEQYF. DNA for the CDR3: TGTGCCACCAGCAGCATCGGACAGGGGGACGAGCAGTACTTC.